These T cell receptor beta chains were read from a single sample in a study of control samples from healthy donors and cancer patients. The table came from immunoSEQ multiplex PCR; TCRdb's copy has only in-frame clones and leaves some out. The sample yields about 190,000 clones, 91% seen once. The specimen was blood. These receptors all come from a man under 40 in good health. Each CDR3 is given with its conserved first and last residue. Fields, in order: CDR3 protein, CDR3 DNA, V gene, clone size, D gene, J gene. The D gene is left open where the match is weak. Not every row has a clone size; where given, it reads once, few, many or a size class.

CDR3 protein: CASSLDRDKFYTF
CDR3 DNA: TGTGCCAGCAGCTTAGATCGGGACAAATTCTACACCTTC
V gene: TRBV11-2
clone size: -
D gene: -
J gene: TRBJ1-2

CDR3 protein: CASSLDAGGELFF
CDR3 DNA: TGCGCCAGCAGCTTGGATGCAGGGGGGGAGCTGTTTTTT
V gene: TRBV5-1
clone size: -
D gene: -
J gene: TRBJ2-2

CDR3 protein: CASSASSYEQYF
CDR3 DNA: TGTGCCAGCAGCGCGAGCTCCTACGAGCAGTACTTC
V gene: TRBV13
clone size: -
D gene: -
J gene: TRBJ2-7

CDR3 protein: CASSSDRSNQPQHF
CDR3 DNA: TGTGCCAGTAGTTCCGACAGAAGTAATCAGCCCCAGCATTTT
V gene: TRBV19
clone size: -
D gene: -
J gene: TRBJ1-5

CDR3 protein: CASSEGTADPPHKAFF
CDR3 DNA: TGTGCCAGCAGTGAGGGAACAGCCGATCCGCCCCACAAAGCTTTCTTT
V gene: TRBV2
clone size: once
D gene: -
J gene: TRBJ1-1

CDR3 protein: CASSLRTSRQETQYF
CDR3 DNA: TGTGCCAGCAGCCTCCGGACTAGCCGACAAGAGACCCAGTACTTC
V gene: TRBV11-3
clone size: -
D gene: TRBD2
J gene: TRBJ2-5

CDR3 protein: CASSLAIRQRSTDTQYF
CDR3 DNA: TGTGCCAGCAGCTTAGCAATAAGACAGAGAAGCACAGATACGCAGTATTTT
V gene: TRBV7-9
clone size: -
D gene: -
J gene: TRBJ2-3

CDR3 protein: CASSQAAALFLNYGYTF
CDR3 DNA: TGCGCCAGCAGCCAAGCGGCGGCACTCTTTCTTAACTATGGCTACACCTTC
V gene: TRBV4-1
clone size: -
D gene: -
J gene: TRBJ1-2

CDR3 protein: CASSSRVAGNTIYF
CDR3 DNA: TGTGCCAGTAGTAGCCGGGTCGCCGGAAACACCATATATTTT
V gene: TRBV19
clone size: few
D gene: -
J gene: TRBJ1-3

CDR3 protein: CARSYNRTGGPYNEQFF
CDR3 DNA: TGTGCCAGAAGCTACAATCGGACAGGGGGACCCTACAATGAGCAGTTCTTC
V gene: TRBV5-3
clone size: -
D gene: TRBD1
J gene: TRBJ2-1

CDR3 protein: CASSLGTSGGAHEQFF
CDR3 DNA: TGTGCCAGCAGCTTAGGGACTAGCGGGGGGGCCCATGAGCAGTTCTTC
V gene: TRBV7-6
clone size: once
D gene: TRBD2
J gene: TRBJ2-1

CDR3 protein: CATYREGGETEAFF
CDR3 DNA: TGTGCCACCTACCGGGAGGGAGGGGAGACTGAAGCTTTCTTT
V gene: TRBV27
clone size: -
D gene: -
J gene: TRBJ1-1

CDR3 protein: CAATLHQGAADYEQYF
CDR3 DNA: TGTGCCGCAACACTCCACCAGGGGGCCGCCGACTACGAGCAGTACTTC
V gene: TRBV24-1
clone size: -
D gene: TRBD1
J gene: TRBJ2-7